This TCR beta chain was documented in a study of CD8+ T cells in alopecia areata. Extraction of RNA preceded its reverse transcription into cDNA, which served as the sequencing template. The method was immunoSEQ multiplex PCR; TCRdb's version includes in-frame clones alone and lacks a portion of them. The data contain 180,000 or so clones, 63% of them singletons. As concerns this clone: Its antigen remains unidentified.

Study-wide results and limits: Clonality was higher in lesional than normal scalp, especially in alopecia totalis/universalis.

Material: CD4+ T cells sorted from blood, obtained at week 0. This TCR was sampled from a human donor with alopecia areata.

The CDR3: CAWSAPGGFYGYTF. CDR3 DNA sequence: TGTGCCTGGAGTGCCCCGGGGGGATTCTATGGCTACACCTTC. The V call is TRBV30, the J call TRBJ1-2; perhaps TRBD1 as D (5 bases). V lost 1 base to trimming and J lost 4 bases, with 13 bases between them. The germline V gene encodes CDR1 GTSNPN and CDR2 SVGIG (reference sequence). The CDR3 extends over 14 amino acids.